This entry features one T cell receptor (beta chain) sequence. Antigen unknown. Germline lookup yields CDR1 SGHKS and CDR2 YYEKEE (reference sequence). The V end was cut by 2 bases, the J end by 8 bases, with 11 bases between. The CDR3 loop spans 14 amino acids. The data originate from a study of T-cell memory formation after mild COVID-19. As for the study in general: For the most part, TCR clusters were specific to one donor. The study, taken as a whole, reports: Some responding clones appeared in pre-infection memory, suggesting cross-reactive memory joined. Clonal second-wave expansions that peaked on day 37 had unconfirmed SARS-CoV-2 specificity.

Amplification by 5'RACE using constant-segment primers produced TCR alpha and TCR beta cDNA libraries that carried sample barcodes and UMIs. One entry per CDR3 protein results from TCRdb running MiXCR on the 5' RACE reads. The data contain some 40,000 distinct CDR3 sequences, more than 7% of them singletons. Input material: PBMCs or a T cell subset sorted from them (not recorded which). The V call is TRBV5-5, the J call TRBJ1-6; D possibly corresponds to TRBD1 (6 bases). The source is a man between 18 and 35 years old who had mild COVID-19 (a few samples of this study predate the infection). Cell type and time point are not known. The CDR3 protein is CASSLAQGDSPLHF. The CDR3 DNA reads TGTGCCAGCAGCTTAGCACAGGGTGATTCACCCCTCCACTTT.